This T cell receptor beta chain was documented in a study of T cells after posttransplantation cyclophosphamide (dated by TCRdb to the mid-2010s). Regarding the study in general: Using TRB sequencing, the study followed how the T cell repertoire rebuilt after myeloablative bone marrow transplantation with posttransplantation cyclophosphamide given as GVHD prophylaxis. Samples from about 33 PTCy-treated patients and 16 related bone marrow donors of those patients were subjected to antigen receptor sequencing. TRB sequencing was performed on blood from all 35 or so PTCy patients with 1-year posttransplant specimens. In 3 patients, up to roughly 3 additional blood samples taken between 2 and 5.2 years after transplant also underwent TRB sequencing, as did pretransplant blood from a handful of patients. Because TRA and TRB clonality correlated tightly in 10 or so samples, later TCR analyses were limited to TRB. Public TRB sequences were searched against a database of over 3,600 sequences associated with responses to pathogens, tumor antigens, self-antigens and alloantigens.

General findings and caveats noted by the study authors: The TRB repertoires of T cells infiltrating skin or the GI tract showed only limited overlap with the TRB repertoires found in blood. Across the 45 to 55 patients, TRB clonality was highly associated with recipient CMV seropositivity and CMV reactivation, and diversity with PTCy was similar to that in the CNI/methotrexate controls. Donor-recipient similarity was low at 1-2 months but rose over the first year, and later blood repertoires were often dominated by donor CD8+ memory clones.

On the day of marrow donation, related bone marrow donors gave peripheral blood samples. Mononuclear cells from peripheral blood and bone marrow were separated by Ficoll-Hypaque density centrifugation and then cryopreserved. TRB sequencing was run on genomic DNA with either the immunoSEQ assay at survey resolution or the hsTCRB kit. The original methods were these. Initial read processing used immunoSEQ software, and repertoire analyses used the LymphoSeq R package. Clonality was calculated as 1 minus normalized Shannon entropy, and the Gini coefficient was also calculated for each TRB dataset. Phenotypes of unsorted samples were inferred by mapping TRB sequences from sorted subsets of the recipient or donor onto the same recipient's unsorted samples. Not all clones reach the TCRdb copy of this immuneACCESS table, which keeps in-frame sequences only. Checked studies attribute under half of the gap to unresolved V genes and leave the rest unexplained. V and J calls and clone size come straight from that table; D and trimming were deduced from the DNA. This sample gives tens of thousands of clones in total; 85% to 95% of them show up just once. In total, the top ten clones hold around 3% of the sample.

The CDR3 numbers 12 residues from cysteine through phenylalanine. CDR3 DNA is the only sequence kept; it has 36 bases, read in frame from the first base. Based on the germline V gene, the CDR1 and CDR2 sequences are SNHLY and FYNNEI. In the case of this clone: No antigen is known for it. Base quality data are lacking; no much larger clone is found one base away.

The sequence is built from TRBV2 and TRBJ2-5, with 10 bases in between that match TRBD1. The J call may not be correct, given that the DNA end is closer to TRBJ2-7. The sequencing input was PBMCs. This receptor was identified in a woman aged 45-59 years in good health and a related stem cell transplant donor. This receptor carries the CDR3 CASDRGLYEQYF. The bases are TGTGCCAGCGACAGGGGGCTATACGAGCAGTACTTC.